Listed here are 12 T cell receptor beta chains from one sample, sequenced in a study of Ad26.COV2.S vaccination and SARS-CoV-2 variants. The treatment is: 19 received Ad26.COV2.S at low or high dose, single or two shots; about five received placebo; per-sample allocation not given. Sampling was performed 63 days after the first vaccine or placebo injection. The method was immunoSEQ multiplex PCR; TCRdb's version includes in-frame clones alone and lacks a portion of them. The table lists about 350,000 clones, roughly 90% of them singletons. Sequenced material: peripheral blood, taken in a trial of Ad26.COV2.S vaccine versus placebo. All receptors derive from a person aged 18-60 years who received the Ad26.COV2.S COVID-19 vaccine or a placebo.

V is TRBV6-2 or TRBV6-3 and J is TRBJ1-5; 8 nucleotides align to TRBD1. Trimming took 6 bases from V and 4 from J; bases not matched to a gene: 5. The CDR3 is 14 amino acids. The V gene's germline CDR1 is MNHEY and CDR2 SVGEGT. DNA of the CDR3: TGTGCCAGCAGCCTGGACAGGGTAAATCAGCCCCAGCATTTT. Residues: CASSLDRVNQPQHF.

This clone was recorded only once. The V gene is TRBV19, the J gene TRBJ2-7, with TRBD2 matching 14 bases. Trimming cost V 3 bases and J 6 bases; bases outside gene matches: 13. The length of the CDR3 is 18 residues. Germline V gives CDR1 LNHDA, CDR2 SQIVND (reference sequence). The CDR3 DNA sequence: TGTGCCAGTAGTATGCAAATATTTGGGACTAGCGGGAGTCTCGAGCAGTACTTC. It is translated as CASSMQIFGTSGSLEQYF.

The chain links TRBV30 to TRBJ1-3; TRBD1 matches at 7 bases. Trimming took 3 bases from V and 1 from J; bases not matched to a gene: 12. CDR1 is GTSNPN and CDR2 is SVGIG in the germline V gene (reference sequence). CDR3 size: 17 residues. This CDR3 is CAWSAGAGGFSGNTIYF. In nucleotides, the CDR3 is TGTGCCTGGAGCGCAGGGGCAGGGGGATTTTCTGGAAACACCATATATTTT.

To note about this clone: In the same sample, other DNA sequences code for this CDR3. V gene TRBV19 combines with J gene TRBJ1-1; 12 positions match TRBD1. CDR1 is LNHDA and CDR2 is SQIVND in the germline V gene (reference sequence). V lost 5 bases and J lost 5; bases outside the gene matches: 3. This CDR3 contains 14 residues. CDR3 coding DNA: TGTGCCAGTAGTCGGGACAGGGGGCGGACTGAAGCTTTCTTT. It yields the protein CASSRDRGRTEAFF.

CDR3 region: CASSGPWGQGSTEAFF. The CDR3 nucleotides read TGTGCCAGCAGTGGGCCGTGGGGACAGGGGTCCACTGAAGCTTTCTTT. The rearrangement links TRBV25-1 to TRBJ1-1; TRBD1 matches at 10 bases. The CDR3 spans 16 residues. Germline-derived CDR1 and CDR2 are MGHDK and SYGVNS. V dropped 4 bases and J dropped 4; count of bases not matched to a gene: 9.

A few counts support this clone. This chain connects TRBV6-5 to TRBJ2-7; D gene unclear. The CDR3 extends over 11 amino acids. The V and J ends lost 6 bases and 2 bases respectively, with 5 bases between them. CDR1 and CDR2 (germline): MNHEY, SVGAGI. The CDR3 here is CASRVAYEQYF. The DNA of the CDR3 is TGTGCCAGCAGGGTAGCCTACGAGCAGTACTTC.

The V call is TRBV21-1, the J call TRBJ2-2; the DNA was not used to check the table's D call, TRBD1. TRBV21-1 is described as a pseudogene. The CDR3 runs 17 residues. The CDR3 region has the DNA TGTGCCAGCAGCCCCCAGCCCGGGACAGGGGGAACCGGGGAGCTGTTTTTT. Its translation is CASSPQPGTGGTGELFF.

The V call is TRBV13, the J call TRBJ1-1; no clear D gene. This CDR3 comprises 10 residues. Germline CDR1 reads PRHDT; CDR2 reads FYEKMQ (reference sequence). V was clipped by 10 bases and J by 1 base, with 4 bases between them. Written as DNA, the CDR3 is TGTGCCACACAGAACACTGAAGCTTTCTTT. Its protein product is CATQNTEAFF.

The chain links TRBV27 to TRBJ1-2; 7 bases fit TRBD1. The ends lost 9 bases at V and 2 bases at J; junction bases unmatched: 6. Per the germline V gene, CDR1 is MNHEY and CDR2 is SMNVEV (reference sequence). CDR3 length: 13 amino acids. The CDR3 region is CASRDSENYGYTF. CDR3 nucleotides: TGTGCCAGTAGGGACAGTGAGAACTATGGCTACACCTTC.

The gene calls are TRBV7-3 and TRBJ1-1; 8 bases are shared with TRBD1. The germline gives CDR1 SGHTA, CDR2 FQGTGA. Trimming took 4 bases from V and 11 from J; bases not matched to a gene: 12. The CDR3 is 14 amino acids. CDR3 in DNA: TGTGCCAGCAGCTCCGGGGGCAGGGGGCATTCGGCTTTCTTT. Protein sequence: CASSSGGRGHSAFF.

The chain links TRBV19 to TRBJ1-1; the D is unclear. Germline loops: CDR1 LNHDA, CDR2 SQIVND (reference sequence). Deletions cut 4 bases from V and 1 base from J, with 10 bases between. The CDR3 sequence is 14 residues long. The DNA for the CDR3 is TGTGCCAGTAGTACCTCCACGGGGAACACTGAAGCTTTCTTT. Translating it yields CASSTSTGNTEAFF.

V gene TRBV6-5 combines with J gene TRBJ1-2; 7 positions agree with TRBD1. V shed 7 bases, J shed 8 bases, and the junction held 10 bases outside the gene matches. The CDR3 has 13 residues. Germline CDR1 reads MNHEY; CDR2 reads SVGAGI. CDR3 DNA: TGTGCCAGCACCGGGACAGCTCACGTGGGCTACACCTTC. The encoded protein is CASTGTAHVGYTF.